The 12 T cell receptor beta chains below all came from one sample that was sequenced in a study of blood T cell repertoires in COVID-19. Profiling relied on immunoSEQ multiplex PCR, and the TCRdb table lists in-frame clones only, not all of them. The repertoire has 150,000 to 200,000 clones, approximately 91% of them found once; the top ten carry approximately 0.8%. Sequenced: PBMCs or T cells enriched from blood (not recorded which). The receptor set was obtained from a woman younger than 35 who had recovered from COVID-19.

The chain uses TRBV7-9 and TRBJ2-7; 15 positions agree with TRBD2. V lost 1 base to trimming and J lost 2 bases; unmatched junction nucleotides: 6. The germline V gene encodes CDR1 SEHNR and CDR2 FQNEAQ (reference sequence). The CDR3 has 18 residues. CDR3 nucleotides: TGTGCCAGCAGCTTAGAAGGGACTAGCGGGAGGAACCCCTACGAGCAGTACTTC. Translated, it gives CASSLEGTSGRNPYEQYF.

This rearrangement joins TRBV5-4 to TRBJ2-2; 7 positions match TRBD2. The CDR3 consists of 15 residues. V shed 1 base, J shed 2 bases, and the junction held 2 bases outside the gene matches. Germline CDR1 is SGHNT and CDR2 is YYREEE (reference sequence). DNA of the CDR3: TGTGCCAGCAGCTTGCCTAGCGGTAACACCGGGGAGCTGTTTTTT. This gives the protein CASSLPSGNTGELFF.

The gene calls are TRBV4-3 and TRBJ1-2; D uncertain. Trimming cost V 1 base and J 2 bases, with 8 bases left between them. Germline V gene lookup returns CDR1 LGHNA and CDR2 YSLEER. This CDR3 comprises 14 residues. This chain's CDR3 is CASSQGRRNYGYTF. CDR3 DNA sequence: TGCGCCAGCAGCCAAGGCCGTCGGAACTATGGCTACACCTTC.

This clone was observed once. The chain carries TRBV28 and TRBJ2-5; D possibly corresponds to TRBD1 (6 bases). V was pared by 4 bases and J by 4 bases, with 16 bases between. The V gene's germline CDR1 is MDHEN and CDR2 SYDVKM. The CDR3 runs to 15 residues. CDR3 residues: CASSYSGQSGETQYF. The CDR3 bases are TGTGCCAGCAGTTATTCCGGACAGTCTGGAGAGACCCAGTACTTC.

The chain couples TRBV24-1 to TRBJ2-1; tentative D call: TRBD2 (5 bases). V was pared by 9 bases and J by 5 bases, with 19 bases between. Germline V gives CDR1 KGHDR, CDR2 SFDVKD. The CDR3 totals 15 residues. The DNA for the CDR3 is TGTGCCACCCAGATTGGAGGAACGTACGACAATGAGCAGTTCTTC. Its translation is CATQIGGTYDNEQFF.

The chain uses TRBV18 and TRBJ2-5; 8 nucleotides align to TRBD1. J was trimmed by 3 bases and V by 4 bases; bases with no gene match: 4. The CDR3 spans 14 residues. Looked up from germline, CDR1 is KGHSH and CDR2 is LQKENI. This CDR3 reads CASSRAGGEETQYF. Here the CDR3 DNA reads TGTGCCAGCTCACGGGCAGGGGGCGAAGAGACCCAGTACTTC.

This sequence joins TRBV10-3 and TRBJ1-1; D remains ambiguous. Looked up from germline, CDR1 is ENHRY and CDR2 is SYGVKD. Trimming pared 3 bases from V and 1 base from J, leaving 12 bases between. The CDR3 is 15 residues long. The CDR3 reads CAISDPGFENTEAFF. DNA of the CDR3: TGTGCCATCAGTGACCCGGGGTTCGAGAACACTGAAGCTTTCTTT.

The count of this clone is one. The chain links TRBV5-1 to TRBJ2-2; 7 bases are a match to TRBD1. Unmatched junction bases numbered 3, after V lost 1 base and J lost 0 bases. The germline V gene encodes CDR1 SGHRS and CDR2 YFSETQ. The CDR3 has 16 amino acids. CDR3 in DNA: TGCGCCAGCAGCTTGAAAGGGGGCTCGAACACCGGGGAGCTGTTTTTT. Translated: CASSLKGGSNTGELFF.

J is TRBJ2-5 and V is TRBV5-4; 8 bases are shared with TRBD2. V shed 4 bases, J shed 5 bases, and the junction held 10 bases outside the gene matches. Looked up from germline, CDR1 is SGHNT and CDR2 is YYREEE (reference sequence). The CDR3 is 15 residues long. CDR3 sequence reads: CASSEGGREAETQYF. The CDR3 bases are TGTGCCAGCAGCGAGGGGGGGCGGGAGGCGGAGACCCAGTACTTC.

The V call is TRBV28, the J call TRBJ2-3; TRBD1 aligns across 8 bases. The CDR3 consists of 15 residues. Germline V gives CDR1 MDHEN, CDR2 SYDVKM. V shed 8 bases and J 5 bases; nucleotides not matched to a gene: 12. Written as DNA, the CDR3 is TGTGCCAGCGGTCTCTGGCAGGGGGCTGGAGATACGCAGTATTTT. This encodes CASGLWQGAGDTQYF.

The chain uses TRBV30 and TRBJ2-5; 8 bases match TRBD1. Trimming at V came to 6 bases and at J to 4 bases, leaving 7 bases not matched to a gene. The CDR3 has 13 residues. CDR1 is GTSNPN and CDR2 is SVGIG in the germline V gene (reference sequence). This CDR3 is CACYRGVGETQYF. CDR3 DNA: TGTGCCTGTTACAGGGGGGTAGGAGAGACCCAGTACTTC.

This chain joins TRBV3-1 (or the pseudogene TRBV3-2) and TRBJ2-7; D may be TRBD1 (5 bases). The CDR3 sequence is 13 residues long. With 1 base removed from V and 9 bases from J, the gap between germline ends came to 13 bases. Per germline, CDR1 LGHDT and CDR2 YNNKEL (reference sequence). In DNA form, the CDR3 reads TGTGCCAGCAGCCAAGGGCAGGGTGGTGGGCAGTACTTC. This gives the protein CASSQGQGGGQYF.